A selection of T cell receptor beta chains follows, all from one sample in a study of OX40 agonist ivuxolimab in advanced cancers. The protocol was immunoSEQ multiplex PCR, while the TCRdb copy is restricted to in-frame clones and leaves out a portion. Of around 23,000 clones in the sample, roughly 80% were seen once. The input for sequencing was CD4+ or CD8+ T cells sorted from blood, taken in a trial of the OX40 agonist ivuxolimab. Receptors originate from an adult with an advanced solid tumor such as melanoma, head and neck, liver or kidney cancer. The CDR3 runs from the conserved cysteine through the conserved F or W. Fields, in order: D gene, V gene, clone size, J gene, CDR3 protein, CDR3 DNA. A D gene is named only where the DNA matches it firmly. Not every row has a clone size; where given, it reads once, few, many or a size class.

TRBD1,TRBV19,NA,TRBJ1-5,CASSVWGQGHQPQHF,TGTGCCAGTAGTGTTTGGGGACAGGGACATCAGCCCCAGCATTTT
TRBD2,TRBV5-1,NA,TRBJ2-3,CASSLETSGRRGTDTQYF,TGCGCCAGCAGCTTGGAGACTAGCGGGAGGAGGGGCACAGATACGCAGTATTTT
NA,TRBV1,NA,TRBJ2-6,CTSSVGSSQSRANVLTF,TGCACCAGCAGCGTGGGAAGTTCACAAAGTCGGGCCAACGTCCTGACTTTC
NA,TRBV9,NA,TRBJ2-7,CASSPYEQYF,TGTGCCAGCAGTCCCTACGAGCAGTACTTC
TRBD1,TRBV7-8,NA,TRBJ1-5,CASSLEWDRGQHF,TGTGCCAGCAGCTTAGAATGGGACAGGGGTCAGCATTTT
TRBD2,TRBV27,NA,TRBJ2-3,CASSPRTSGRTDTQYF,TGTGCCAGCAGTCCCCGGACTAGCGGGAGGACAGATACGCAGTATTTT
TRBD2,TRBV6-5,NA,TRBJ2-7,CASSYGVAGGNKEQYF,TGTGCCAGCAGTTACGGGGTAGCGGGAGGGAACAAGGAGCAGTACTTC
NA,TRBV14,NA,TRBJ2-3,CASSQPRHTDTQYF,TGTGCCAGCAGCCAACCGCGGCACACAGATACGCAGTATTTT
TRBD1,TRBV25-1,NA,TRBJ1-1,CASSDRDRGMNTEAFF,TGTGCCAGCAGTGATCGGGACAGGGGAATGAACACTGAAGCTTTCTTT
NA,TRBV19,once,TRBJ2-1,CASSTSGKLYEQFF,TGTGCCAGTAGTACGTCAGGTAAACTCTATGAGCAGTTCTTC
TRBD2,TRBV6-4,NA,TRBJ2-1,CASSDLASGRWDNEQFF,TGTGCCAGCAGTGACTTGGCTAGCGGGAGGTGGGACAATGAGCAGTTCTTC
NA,TRBV6-4,NA,TRBJ2-1,CASSDSSGSYNEQFF,TGTGCCAGCAGTGACTCGTCAGGGAGTTACAATGAGCAGTTCTTC
NA,TRBV28,NA,TRBJ2-7,CASSLSELYEQYF,TGTGCCAGCAGTTTATCGGAGCTTTACGAGCAGTACTTC
NA,TRBV5-5,NA,TRBJ2-7,CASSPTPTGQYF,TGTGCCAGCAGCCCGACCCCCACAGGGCAGTACTTC
NA,TRBV9,NA,TRBJ2-2,CASSASGGTGELFF,TGTGCCAGCAGCGCATCCGGGGGCACCGGGGAGCTGTTTTTT
NA,TRBV7-9,NA,TRBJ1-2,CASSGGGYGYTF,TGTGCCAGCAGCGGCGGGGGCTATGGCTACACCTTC
TRBD2,TRBV7-6,once,TRBJ2-1,CASSPAGGGDEQFF,TGTGCCAGCAGCCCCGCGGGGGGCGGGGATGAGCAGTTCTTC
TRBD1,TRBV6-5,NA,TRBJ2-2,CASSPQGAYTGELFF,TGTGCCAGCAGTCCTCAGGGGGCGTACACCGGGGAGCTGTTTTTT
NA,TRBV7-7,NA,TRBJ2-2,CASSLNLGRAGAGELFF,TGTGCCAGCAGCTTAAATCTCGGCAGGGCGGGTGCCGGGGAGCTGTTTTTT
NA,TRBV6-1,NA,TRBJ1-3,CASSPYNWDTIYF,TGTGCCAGCAGTCCATACAATTGGGACACCATATATTTT
NA,TRBV14,few,TRBJ1-1,CASSPNRNTEAFF,TGTGCCAGCAGCCCAAACAGGAACACTGAAGCTTTCTTT
NA,TRBV7-8,NA,TRBJ1-1,CASSLGQGYTEAFF,TGTGCCAGCAGCTTGGGGCAGGGGTACACTGAAGCTTTCTTT